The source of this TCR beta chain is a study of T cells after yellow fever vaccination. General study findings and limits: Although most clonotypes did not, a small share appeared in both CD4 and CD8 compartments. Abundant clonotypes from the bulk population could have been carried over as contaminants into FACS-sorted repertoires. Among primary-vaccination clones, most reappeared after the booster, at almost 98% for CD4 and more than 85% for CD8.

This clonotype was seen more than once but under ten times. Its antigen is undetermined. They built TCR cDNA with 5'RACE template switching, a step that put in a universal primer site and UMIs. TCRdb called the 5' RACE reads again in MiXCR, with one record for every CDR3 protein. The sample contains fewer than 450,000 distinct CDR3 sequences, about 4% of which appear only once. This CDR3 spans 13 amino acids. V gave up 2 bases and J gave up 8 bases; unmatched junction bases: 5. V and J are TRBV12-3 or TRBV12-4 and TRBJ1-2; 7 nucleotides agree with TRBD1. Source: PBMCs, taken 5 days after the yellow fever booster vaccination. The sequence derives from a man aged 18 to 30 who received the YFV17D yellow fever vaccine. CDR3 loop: CASSLLGGAGYTF. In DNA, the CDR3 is TGTGCCAGCAGTTTATTAGGGGGCGCGGGCTACACCTTC.